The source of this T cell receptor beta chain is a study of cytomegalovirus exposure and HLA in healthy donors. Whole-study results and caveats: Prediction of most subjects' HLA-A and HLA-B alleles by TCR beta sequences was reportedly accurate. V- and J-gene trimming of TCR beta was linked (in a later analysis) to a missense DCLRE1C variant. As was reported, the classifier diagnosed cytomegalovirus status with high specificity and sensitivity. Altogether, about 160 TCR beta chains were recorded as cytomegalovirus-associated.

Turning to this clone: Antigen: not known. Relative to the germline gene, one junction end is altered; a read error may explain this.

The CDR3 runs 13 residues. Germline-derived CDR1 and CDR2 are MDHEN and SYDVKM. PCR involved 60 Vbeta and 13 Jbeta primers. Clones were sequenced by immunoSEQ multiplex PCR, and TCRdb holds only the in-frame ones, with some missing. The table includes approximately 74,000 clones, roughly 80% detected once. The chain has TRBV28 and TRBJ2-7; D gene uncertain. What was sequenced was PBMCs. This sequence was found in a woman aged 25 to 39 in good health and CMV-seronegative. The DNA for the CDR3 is TGTGCCAGCGGTTTTGGGCAAACCTACGAGCAGTACTTC. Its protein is CASGFGQTYEQYF.